The source of this TCR beta chain is a study of shared T cell receptors in the human thymus. Produced via immunoSEQ multiplex PCR; TCRdb's table is partial and in-frame only. The sample yields hundreds of thousands of clones, 85% to 90% seen once. This CDR3 region has 17 residues. After removal of 4 bases from V and 1 base from J, the junction contained 6 bases not matched to a gene. Germline V gives CDR1 KGHSH, CDR2 LQKENI. This same sample was also taken into another study, of human thymus T cells. From that report: Healthy Finnish infants undergoing corrective surgery for congenital heart defects were the donors. From resections taken during corrective heart surgery, the thymus tissue was obtained. Unrelated individuals had highly overlapping thymic repertoires, as reported in related research.

This clonotype was sampled from a boy younger than two with a congenital heart defect. Sequences were obtained from thymocytes. The chain recombines TRBV18 with TRBJ2-2; 10 bases line up with TRBD1. The CDR3 DNA sequence: TGTGCCAGCTCACACCGGACAGGGGGAAAGAACACCGGGGAGCTGTTTTTT. Protein: CASSHRTGGKNTGELFF.